This T cell receptor (beta chain) was identified during a study of blood T cell repertoires in COVID-19. CDR1 and CDR2 from the germline V gene are SGHNT and YYREEE (reference sequence). CDR3 length: 14 residues. V gave up 7 bases and J gave up 2 bases, with 15 bases separating them. Authors' data handling: Estimation of nucleated cell counts relied on the amplification of reference gene primers. Clones were read by immunoSEQ multiplex PCR, and TCRdb kept only the in-frame ones, dropping some. V and J calls and clone size come straight from that table; D and trimming were deduced from the DNA. The sample consists of roughly 300,000 clones, around 90% of them appearing once.

The receptor was derived from a woman in her twenties or thirties with COVID-19, enrolled during active disease. V usage is TRBV5-4 and J usage is TRBJ2-5; D gene uncertain. Sequenced input: peripheral blood. The CDR3 sequence is CASSVMGIQETQYF. The CDR3 DNA follows: TGTGCCAGCTCGGTAATGGGCATACAAGAGACCCAGTACTTC.